What follows describes a single T cell receptor beta chain. This clonotype is deemed medium-sized (0.01 to 0.1%). It lacks a known antigen. No clone much larger than this one lies a single base away; base qualities are absent. Looking up the germline V gene yields CDR1 MNHNS and CDR2 SASEGT. The CDR3 covers 14 residues, taking in both the cysteine and the phenylalanine. Only the CDR3 DNA stays, 42 bases, in frame from base 1. This specimen belongs to a study of esophageal squamous cell carcinoma under preoperative chemotherapy listed by TCRdb under 2018. Looking at the study overall: The study profiled TCR repertoires of both peripheral blood T cells and tumor-infiltrating lymphocytes. The study assessed how paclitaxel-nedaplatin chemotherapy affected T-cell receptor repertoires in patients with esophageal squamous cell carcinoma. A few patients with primary esophageal squamous cell carcinoma made up the cohort. Repertoires from samples taken before paclitaxel-nedaplatin therapy were compared with repertoires from samples taken after paclitaxel-nedaplatin therapy.

Read against the paper, the sample's time point label means: after preoperative PTX-NDP chemotherapy. Before surgery, patients were given paclitaxel-nedaplatin as preoperative chemotherapy. Overall results and qualifications from the work: Immediate and substantial changes in clonotype frequency were induced by paclitaxel-nedaplatin therapy, and contraction rather than amplification was more likely to be observed among abundant clones. The cohort was small, with only a handful of patients with esophageal squamous cell carcinoma analyzed. Rather than arising solely from local clonal changes, post-treatment tumor-infiltrating lymphocytes appeared to come partly from peripheral T cells that migrated into the tumor. After chemotherapy, TCR diversity rose significantly in peripheral T cells, but this increase was not seen in tumor-infiltrating lymphocytes.

The library was prepared using PCR. The sequencer was a HiSeq X Ten. TCR repertoires were characterized by high-throughput sequencing. The public reads were run again by TCRdb, first through fastp at Q25 and then through MiXCR, and only productive beta chains were kept. Every entry covers one CDR3 protein and lists the most common genes and DNA from its rows. The table for this sample lists 1,000 to 1,500 distinct CDR3 sequences; roughly 29% of them were counted only once. The ten largest clones represent roughly 25% of the sample. Recombination connected TRBV6-1 to TRBJ2-5; TRBD2 matches 10 bases in the middle. The end of the DNA aligns better with TRBJ2-7, so the J call may be wrong. The TCR comes from a human donor with esophageal squamous cell carcinoma. The donor label of this sample is uncertain. Sampling was carried out from a patient given preoperative chemotherapy. This receptor has the CDR3 CASKTSGWGSEQYF. The nucleotide sequence is TGTGCCAGCAAGACTAGCGGGTGGGGATCCGAGCAGTACTTC.